Presented here are 26 T cell receptor beta chains from one specimen sequenced in a study of CD8+CD57+ T cells in acquired aplastic anemia (dated by TCRdb to the late 2010s). Sequenced on an Illumina HiSeq 2000. Genomic DNA served as template for TCR beta VDJ combination and CDR3 sequence profiling. TCRdb cleaned the public reads at Q25 with fastp, built clones with MiXCR and kept in-frame beta chains. Every distinct CDR3 protein forms one entry, paired with its most common genes and DNA. The sample table contains some 290,000 distinct CDR3 sequences; only one count was recorded for 45% to 65% of them. In total, the top ten clones hold 6.5% to 10% of the sample. The specimen sequenced was sorted CD4+, CD8+, or CD8+CD57+ T cells (not recorded which) from PBMCs. Every receptor here comes from a human donor with severe aplastic anemia or a healthy control (not recorded which).

This clonotype was counted at least ten times. The chain couples TRBV12-5 to TRBJ2-3; 10 bases are shared with TRBD1. Germline trimming cut 4 bases from V and 3 bases from J; bases unmatched to any gene: 4. This CDR3 comprises 15 residues. Per germline, CDR1 LGHNT and CDR2 FRNRAP. The CDR3 DNA reads as TGTGCTAGTGGTTCGGGACAGGGGTGGACAGATACGCAGTATTTT. Translated, it gives CASGSGQGWTDTQYF.

This clonotype occurred once. V and J are TRBV7-9 and TRBJ1-2; the D is unclear. The V and J ends lost 0 bases and 4 bases respectively, with 12 bases between them. The CDR3 is 15 amino acids. Germline CDR1 reads SEHNR; CDR2 reads FQNEAQ (reference sequence). The DNA of the CDR3 is TGTGCCAGCAGCTTAGCAGGGAGTGGCTCCTATGGCTACACCTTC. Encoded protein: CASSLAGSGSYGYTF.

The chain is built from TRBV24-1 and TRBJ2-7; maybe TRBD1 (6 bases). Deletions cut 11 bases from V and 6 bases from J, with 22 bases between. CDR1 is KGHDR and CDR2 is SFDVKD in the germline V gene. The CDR3 totals 14 residues. This chain's CDR3 is CASSLASGAPEQYF. The DNA of the CDR3 is TGTGCCAGCAGCTTGGCGTCAGGGGCTCCCGAGCAGTACTTC.

V usage is TRBV7-9 and J usage is TRBJ2-1, with D possibly matching TRBD2 (6 bases). The CDR3 loop spans 14 amino acids. The germline CDR1 and CDR2 sequences are SEHNR and FQNEAQ (reference sequence). V shed 2 bases and J shed 2 bases, with 7 bases lying between them. In DNA form, the CDR3 reads TGTGCCAGCAGCTTAAGCGGGCCCTACAATGAGCAGTTCTTC. It translates to CASSLSGPYNEQFF. The entire variable domain, with the rest obtained from reference TRBV7-9 and TRBJ2-1, is as follows: DTGVSQNPRHKITKRGQNVTFRCDPISEHNRLYWYRQTLGQGPEFLTYFQNEAQLEKSRLLSDRFSAERPKGSFSTLEIQRTEQGDSAMYLCASSLSGPYNEQFFGPGTRLTVL.

V and J are TRBV20-1 and TRBJ2-5; either TRBD1 or TRBD2 may fit D (5 bases each). CDR3 length: 14 residues. Between the trimmed V and J ends, which lost 0 bases and 9 bases, there was a span of 17 bases. Germline CDR1 DFQATT, CDR2 SNEGSKA (reference sequence). This chain's CDR3 is CSARETADNQPQYF. DNA for the CDR3: TGCAGTGCTAGAGAAACAGCGGACAATCAGCCCCAGTACTTC.

This chain uses TRBV20-1 with TRBJ2-4, with unresolved D. The CDR3 loop spans 13 amino acids. V lost 1 base and J 2 bases, leaving 6 bases between the germline ends. Germline V CDR1 and CDR2: DFQATT, SNEGSKA (reference sequence). The CDR3 reads CSARAGTKNIQYF. The DNA of the CDR3 is TGCAGTGCTAGAGCGGGTACCAAAAACATTCAGTACTTC.

The V gene is TRBV20-1, the J gene TRBJ1-6; TRBD1 aligns across 7 bases. J gave up 3 bases and V 0 bases, and 8 bases lay outside the gene matches. CDR1 and CDR2 from the germline V gene are DFQATT and SNEGSKA (reference sequence). This CDR3 is 17 amino acids long. The CDR3 region is CSAREGPRDSYNSPLHF. DNA for the CDR3: TGCAGTGCTAGAGAGGGACCCCGGGACAGCTATAATTCACCCCTCCACTTT.

This chain uses TRBV27 with TRBJ1-4; the match to TRBD1 covers 8 bases. Germline CDR1 and CDR2: MNHEY and SMNVEV (reference sequence). V shed 5 bases and J 7 bases; nucleotides not matched to a gene: 12. CDR3 size: 16 residues. As DNA, the CDR3 is TGTGCCAGCAGTCCGTGGGACAGGAGGAGAGGTGAAAAACTGTTTTTT. Encoded protein: CASSPWDRRRGEKLFF.

J is TRBJ2-6 and V is TRBV5-1, with TRBD1 matching 11 bases. The CDR3 extends over 17 amino acids. Trimming at V came to 3 bases and at J to 2 bases, leaving 4 bases not matched to a gene. Per the germline V gene, CDR1 is SGHRS and CDR2 is YFSETQ. The DNA for the CDR3 is TGCGCCAGCAGCTCCGGGACAGGGGGACCTGGGGCCAACGTCCTGACTTTC. Translating it yields CASSSGTGGPGANVLTF.

The V and J genes are TRBV7-2 and TRBJ2-7; the match to TRBD2 covers 8 bases. The CDR3 consists of 14 residues. Germline V gene lookup returns CDR1 SGHTA and CDR2 FQGNSA. Germline trimming cut 0 bases from V and 5 bases from J; bases unmatched to any gene: 3. Here the CDR3 reads CASSLAGLAHEQYF. As DNA, the CDR3 is TGTGCCAGCAGCTTAGCAGGACTAGCCCACGAGCAGTACTTC. Drawing the rest from reference TRBV7-2 and TRBJ2-7, the complete variable domain is GAGVSQSPSNKVTEKGKDVELRCDPISGHTALYWYRQSLGQGLEFLIYFQGNSAPDKSGLPSDRFSAERTGGSVSTLTIQRTQQEDSAVYLCASSLAGLAHEQYFGPGTRLTVT.

In its sample, this clonotype was seen many times. V is TRBV7-2 and J is TRBJ2-3; no definite D call. The germline gives CDR1 SGHTA, CDR2 FQGNSA. V lost 1 base, J lost 6 bases, and 11 bases lay in between. CDR3 length: 14 residues. In nucleotides, the CDR3 is TGTGCCAGCAGCTTAGGAGTTGATGTGGATACGCAGTATTTT. Translation: CASSLGVDVDTQYF.

The V call is TRBV12-3 or TRBV12-4, the J call TRBJ2-7, with D hard to call. Trimming stripped 6 bases from V and 6 bases from J, with 12 bases between. This CDR3 region has 12 residues. This CDR3 is CASSVNGREQYF. The CDR3, as DNA: TGTGCCAGCAGCGTTAATGGGCGCGAGCAGTACTTC.

This clonotype has at least ten counts. The genes are TRBV7-3 and TRBJ2-2; TRBD2 matches 7 bases. CDR1 SGHTA and CDR2 FQGTGA come from the germline V gene. V shed 4 bases, J shed 0 bases, and the junction held 5 bases outside the gene matches. The CDR3 has 16 amino acids. In DNA, the CDR3 is TGTGCCAGCAGCTCCGGGGGGACTGCGAACACCGGGGAGCTGTTTTTT. It specifies CASSSGGTANTGELFF.

V gene TRBV7-3 combines with J gene TRBJ1-3, with 9 positions matching TRBD1. The CDR3 spans 13 residues. Germline CDR1 reads SGHTA; CDR2 reads FQGTGA. The V and J ends lost 6 bases and 7 bases, in that order; junction bases with no gene match: 4. The CDR3 DNA sequence: TGTGCCAGCAGTCTCGGACAGGGGAACACCATATATTTT. Translating it yields CASSLGQGNTIYF.

This sequence joins TRBV7-3 and TRBJ2-7; perhaps TRBD1 as D (5 bases). The germline gives CDR1 SGHTA, CDR2 FQGTGA. This CDR3 comprises 12 residues. Deletions cut 3 bases from V and 5 bases from J, with 8 bases between. The CDR3 sequence is CASSLGHNEQYF. CDR3 sequence (DNA): TGTGCCAGCAGCTTGGGGCACAACGAGCAGTACTTC.

In this sample, this clonotype turned up a few times. The genes are TRBV7-6 and TRBJ2-7; no reliable D call. CDR1 is SGHVS, CDR2 FNYEAQ, per germline. The CDR3 is 13 amino acids. The V end was cut by 3 bases, the J end by 2 bases, with 8 bases between. This chain's CDR3 is CASSFSSTYEQYF. The CDR3 nucleotides read TGTGCCAGCAGCTTCTCGTCAACCTACGAGCAGTACTTC.

The chain recombines TRBV29-1 with TRBJ1-1, with D uncertain. V gave up 4 bases and J gave up 0 bases, with 6 bases separating them. Germline assignment: CDR1 SQVTM and CDR2 ANQGSEA. The CDR3 extends over 12 amino acids. As DNA, the CDR3 is TGCAGCGTTGGGGGTTTGAACACTGAAGCTTTCTTT. It encodes CSVGGLNTEAFF. Supplemented by reference TRBV29-1 and TRBJ1-1, the full variable domain reads SAVISQKPSRDICQRGTSLTIQCQVDSQVTMMFWYRQQPGQSLTLIATANQGSEATYESGFVIDKFPISRPNLTFSTLTVSNMSPEDSSIYLCSVGGLNTEAFFGQGTRLTVV.

V is TRBV19 and J is TRBJ1-1; D unresolved. Germline CDR1 and CDR2: LNHDA and SQIVND (reference sequence). Trimming took 6 bases from V and 4 from J, leaving 6 bases between them. CDR3 length equals 11 residues. The CDR3 DNA reads TGTGCCAGTAGGGTCCTCACTGAAGCTTTCTTT. Translated, it gives CASRVLTEAFF.

The rearrangement uses TRBV19 and TRBJ2-7; a weak D match, TRBD1 (6 bases). CDR1 is LNHDA, CDR2 SQIVND, per germline (reference sequence). This CDR3 is built from 11 residues. The V and J ends lost 10 bases and 3 bases respectively, with 10 bases between them. CDR3 sequence (DNA): TGTGCCACCACGGACAGCTACGAGCAGTACTTC. This sequence encodes CATTDSYEQYF.

Comments on this clonotype: This may be a read error, as it is one base from a much larger clone. The chain employs TRBV10-1 and TRBJ2-1, with 8 bases lining up with TRBD2. The J segment lost 8 bases and the V segment lost 6 bases, leaving 12 bases of the junction unmatched. The CDR3 totals 15 residues. CDR1 WNHNN and CDR2 SYGVQD come from the germline V gene (reference sequence). Here the CDR3 reads CASSLYGGGYDEQFF. The CDR3 bases are TGCGCCAGCAGCTTGTACGGGGGGGGATACGATGAGCAGTTCTTC.

The chain employs TRBV2 and TRBJ1-2, with 8 bases identical to TRBD1. The CDR3 covers 17 residues. Germline values: CDR1 SNHLY, CDR2 FYNNEI. Trimming took 2 bases from V and 2 from J; bases not matched to a gene: 10. The CDR3 DNA follows: TGTGCCAGCAGTGAAACTTTGTCGGGACAGGCCAACTATGGCTACACCTTC. Residues: CASSETLSGQANYGYTF.

The table lists this clonotype with many counts. The chain's CDR3 is CASSLGQGPGKDTQYF. The CDR3 DNA sequence: TGTGCCAGCAGCCTAGGACAGGGGCCGGGGAAAGATACGCAGTATTTT. This rearrangement joins TRBV9 to TRBJ2-3, with 9 positions matching TRBD1. This CDR3 region has 16 residues. The germline V gene encodes CDR1 SGDLS and CDR2 YYNGEE. The V and J ends lost 4 bases and 5 bases, in that order; junction bases with no gene match: 11.

The CDR3 nucleotides are TGTGCCAGCAGCTTAGAGGGTTGGGGGCCCCGAAAGCATTTT. It codes for CASSLEGWGPRKHF. This rearrangement joins TRBV11-2 to TRBJ1-5, with D possibly matching TRBD1 (6 bases). Germline CDR1 is SGHAT and CDR2 is FQNNGV. The CDR3 totals 14 residues. The ends were cut back, 0 bases at V and 14 bases at J, with 17 bases in the middle.

The V gene is TRBV20-1, the J gene TRBJ1-2; D not resolved. Trimming removed 4 bases from V and 4 bases from J, with 10 bases in between. The CDR3 covers 12 residues. CDR1 is DFQATT and CDR2 is SNEGSKA in the germline V gene (reference sequence). CDR3: CSAISGGYGYTF. As DNA, the CDR3 is TGCAGTGCTATTTCTGGAGGCTATGGCTACACCTTC.

The V gene is TRBV7-2, the J gene TRBJ1-6; 7 positions agree with TRBD1. The CDR3 has 15 amino acids. Trimming took 2 bases from V and 7 from J; bases not matched to a gene: 5. Germline CDR1 SGHTA, CDR2 FQGNSA. DNA for the CDR3: TGTGCCAGCAGCTTAACAGGGGCTCGGAATTCACCCCTCCACTTT. Its translation: CASSLTGARNSPLHF.

This clonotype was picked up a small number of times. The V gene is TRBV2, the J gene TRBJ1-2; possibly TRBD1 for D (5 bases). This CDR3 has 13 residues. Per germline, CDR1 SNHLY and CDR2 FYNNEI. Trimming cost V 4 bases and J 4 bases, with 10 bases left between them. The CDR3 spells CASSGGNFYGYTF. In DNA, the CDR3 is TGTGCCAGCAGTGGGGGGAACTTCTATGGCTACACCTTC.